This is a list of T cell receptor beta chains from one sample in a study of blood T cell repertoires in COVID-19. Sequenced by immunoSEQ multiplex PCR; TCRdb stores in-frame clones only, minus some. Found here are hundreds of thousands of clones, 75% to 90% of them singletons; the top ten hold roughly 2.3%. Sequenced sample: PBMCs or T cells enriched from blood (not recorded which). The receptors originated from a woman under 30 who had recovered from COVID-19. Each CDR3 is given with its conserved first and last residue. A D gene is named only where the DNA matches it firmly. Size values are once, few and many counts, or a class for expanded clones, and some rows have none.

clone_size: -
d_call: TRBD1
v_call: TRBV2
j_call: TRBJ1-2
cdr3_nt: TGTGCCAGCAGCCCCATGGGACAGGGGGGTGGCTACACCTTC
cdr3_aa: CASSPMGQGGGYTF

clone_size: -
d_call: TRBD1
v_call: TRBV7-9
j_call: TRBJ2-7
cdr3_nt: TGTGCCAGCAGCGCAACGGACAGGAACCCCAACGAGCAGTACTTC
cdr3_aa: CASSATDRNPNEQYF

clone_size: once
d_call: TRBD1
v_call: TRBV2
j_call: TRBJ1-4
cdr3_nt: TGTGCCAGCAGTGACGACAGGGGGCCGGAAAAACTGTTTTTT
cdr3_aa: CASSDDRGPEKLFF

clone_size: -
d_call: TRBD1
v_call: TRBV11-2
j_call: TRBJ1-5
cdr3_nt: TGTGCCAGCAGCTTAGGGACAGGGGTCAGACAGCCCCAGCATTTT
cdr3_aa: CASSLGTGVRQPQHF

clone_size: -
d_call: TRBD1
v_call: TRBV2
j_call: TRBJ2-3
cdr3_nt: TGTGCCAGCATTCTGTACAGGGGCGCCTTTGAGAACACAGATACGCAGTATTTT
cdr3_aa: CASILYRGAFENTDTQYF

clone_size: -
d_call: -
v_call: TRBV5-6
j_call: TRBJ2-7
cdr3_nt: TGTGCCAGCAGAAGGGGGGGCTCTTCCTACGAGCAGTACTTC
cdr3_aa: CASRRGGSSYEQYF

clone_size: -
d_call: TRBD1
v_call: TRBV7-9
j_call: TRBJ1-3
cdr3_nt: TGTGCCAGCAGCCTAAGACGCGGACAGGTTTTGTATTTT
cdr3_aa: CASSLRRGQVLYF

clone_size: -
d_call: -
v_call: TRBV30
j_call: TRBJ1-2
cdr3_nt: TGTGCCTGGGGCGCGGGGAAAGGCTACACCTTC
cdr3_aa: CAWGAGKGYTF

clone_size: once
d_call: -
v_call: TRBV28
j_call: TRBJ1-6
cdr3_nt: TGTGCCAGCAGTTTTACGAACAGAAATTCACCCCTCCACTTT
cdr3_aa: CASSFTNRNSPLHF

clone_size: few
d_call: -
v_call: TRBV5-8
j_call: TRBJ2-7
cdr3_nt: TGTGCCAGCAGCCCCTGGGCGGGTGACTACGAGCAGTACTTC
cdr3_aa: CASSPWAGDYEQYF

clone_size: -
d_call: -
v_call: TRBV2
j_call: TRBJ2-2
cdr3_nt: TGTGCCAGCAGTGACCTAGTAGCTACCGGGGAGCTGTTTTTT
cdr3_aa: CASSDLVATGELFF

clone_size: -
d_call: TRBD2
v_call: TRBV5-1
j_call: TRBJ2-3
cdr3_nt: TGCGCCAGCAGCCTGGGAGCAGCGGGGGGCCGGGAGAGTACGCAGTATTTT
cdr3_aa: CASSLGAAGGRESTQYF

clone_size: once
d_call: TRBD1
v_call: TRBV15
j_call: TRBJ2-5
cdr3_nt: TGTGCCACCAGGCCGACAGGGCGGGAGACCCAGTACTTC
cdr3_aa: CATRPTGRETQYF

clone_size: -
d_call: -
v_call: TRBV10-3
j_call: TRBJ2-7
cdr3_nt: TGTGCCATCGGCAAGGTCCCTAGGAGCGAGCAGTACTTC
cdr3_aa: CAIGKVPRSEQYF

clone_size: -
d_call: -
v_call: TRBV15
j_call: TRBJ1-4
cdr3_nt: TGTGCCACCAGCAGGACAGCAACTAATGAAAAACTGTTTTTT
cdr3_aa: CATSRTATNEKLFF

clone_size: -
d_call: TRBD1
v_call: TRBV5-6
j_call: TRBJ1-2
cdr3_nt: TGTGCCAGCAGCTTCAGCCCCGGGACAGCTAACTATGGCTACACCTTC
cdr3_aa: CASSFSPGTANYGYTF

clone_size: -
d_call: TRBD1
v_call: TRBV27
j_call: TRBJ2-6
cdr3_nt: TGTGCCAGCAGTTCGGGGACAGGGACGTCTGGGGCCAACGTCCTGACTTTC
cdr3_aa: CASSSGTGTSGANVLTF

clone_size: -
d_call: -
v_call: TRBV7-6
j_call: TRBJ1-1
cdr3_nt: TGTGCCAGCAGCCAGACACTGAACACTGAAGCTTTCTTT
cdr3_aa: CASSQTLNTEAFF

clone_size: -
d_call: TRBD2
v_call: TRBV10-3
j_call: TRBJ2-5
cdr3_nt: TGTGCCATCAGTGAGCAGGCCTCTTTAGCGGGGGGTCTAGAGACCCAGTACTTC
cdr3_aa: CAISEQASLAGGLETQYF

clone_size: -
d_call: -
v_call: TRBV5-1
j_call: TRBJ2-3
cdr3_nt: TGCGCCAGCAGCTTGGCCGTCAGGGGAAGCACAGATACGCAGTATTTT
cdr3_aa: CASSLAVRGSTDTQYF

clone_size: -
d_call: TRBD1
v_call: TRBV5-4
j_call: TRBJ1-1
cdr3_nt: TGTGCCAGCAAACAGGGGCTGGACACTGAAGCTTTCTTT
cdr3_aa: CASKQGLDTEAFF

clone_size: -
d_call: -
v_call: TRBV27
j_call: TRBJ2-7
cdr3_nt: TGTGCCAGCAGTTTAAAGCGCCCCGACCCCTACGAGCAGTACTTC
cdr3_aa: CASSLKRPDPYEQYF

clone_size: once
d_call: TRBD1
v_call: TRBV10-3
j_call: TRBJ1-2
cdr3_nt: TGTGCCATCAGTGAGGCGGGACAGGGGTGGGGTGTCGGCTACACCTTC
cdr3_aa: CAISEAGQGWGVGYTF

clone_size: -
d_call: -
v_call: TRBV29-1
j_call: TRBJ2-2
cdr3_nt: TGCAGCGTGCGACAGTCCGAAACCGGGGAGCTGTTTTTT
cdr3_aa: CSVRQSETGELFF

clone_size: -
d_call: TRBD1
v_call: TRBV29-1
j_call: TRBJ2-7
cdr3_nt: TGCAGCGTGAAAGCAGGGGGAACCTACGAGCAGTACTTC
cdr3_aa: CSVKAGGTYEQYF

clone_size: few
d_call: -
v_call: TRBV7-9
j_call: TRBJ2-3
cdr3_nt: TGTGCCAGCAGCTTAGGGCAGGATAACACAGATACGCAGTATTTT
cdr3_aa: CASSLGQDNTDTQYF

clone_size: -
d_call: TRBD1
v_call: TRBV7-2
j_call: TRBJ2-2
cdr3_nt: TGTGCCAGCAGTGGGGACAGGGGTAACACCGGGGAGCTGTTTTTT
cdr3_aa: CASSGDRGNTGELFF

clone_size: -
d_call: -
v_call: TRBV24-1
j_call: TRBJ2-5
cdr3_nt: TGTGCCACCAGTGATTTGTCTGACTACCAGCAAGAGACCCAGTACTTC
cdr3_aa: CATSDLSDYQQETQYF

clone_size: -
d_call: -
v_call: TRBV28
j_call: TRBJ1-1
cdr3_nt: TGTGCCAGCAGTCTAAGGAACACTGAAGCTTTCTTT
cdr3_aa: CASSLRNTEAFF

clone_size: -
d_call: TRBD2
v_call: TRBV2
j_call: TRBJ2-7
cdr3_nt: TGTGCCAGCAGTGAACCGACTAGCGGGGGGGGAGGCGAGCAGTACTTC
cdr3_aa: CASSEPTSGGGGEQYF

clone_size: -
d_call: -
v_call: TRBV30
j_call: TRBJ1-2
cdr3_nt: TGTGCCTGGAGTGGAACAGGGTTTGGGGTTGGCTACACCTTC
cdr3_aa: CAWSGTGFGVGYTF

clone_size: -
d_call: TRBD2
v_call: TRBV4-2
j_call: TRBJ2-7
cdr3_nt: TGTGCCAGCAGCCAAGAACTAGCGGGGGGCTACGAGCAGTACTTC
cdr3_aa: CASSQELAGGYEQYF

clone_size: -
d_call: -
v_call: TRBV4-2
j_call: TRBJ2-3
cdr3_nt: TGTGCCAGCAGCCTTTGGGGGCAGCCCACAGATACGCAGTATTTT
cdr3_aa: CASSLWGQPTDTQYF

clone_size: -
d_call: -
v_call: TRBV19
j_call: TRBJ2-1
cdr3_nt: TGTGCCAGTAGTAAAGAGCTAGCTTCCTACAATGAGCAGTTCTTC
cdr3_aa: CASSKELASYNEQFF

clone_size: -
d_call: TRBD2
v_call: TRBV7-9
j_call: TRBJ2-3
cdr3_nt: TGTGCCAGCAGCATTGGACTAGCGGGGGGTTTAGATACGCAGTATTTT
cdr3_aa: CASSIGLAGGLDTQYF

clone_size: -
d_call: -
v_call: TRBV7-2
j_call: TRBJ1-6
cdr3_nt: TGTGCCAGCAGCTTAGGTACAGAAAGCTCCTATAATTCACCCCTCCACTTT
cdr3_aa: CASSLGTESSYNSPLHF

clone_size: -
d_call: TRBD1
v_call: TRBV19
j_call: TRBJ1-5
cdr3_nt: TGTGCCAGTAGTATCGGGACAGGACCTCAGCCCCAGCATTTT
cdr3_aa: CASSIGTGPQPQHF

clone_size: -
d_call: TRBD1
v_call: TRBV13
j_call: TRBJ2-1
cdr3_nt: TGTGCCAGCAGCGACAACAGGGGGCGAAATGAGCAGTTCTTC
cdr3_aa: CASSDNRGRNEQFF

clone_size: -
d_call: -
v_call: TRBV5-5
j_call: TRBJ2-7
cdr3_nt: TGTGCCAGCAGCTTGCTCACCGGGGGGCGAAGGTCCTACGAGCAGTACTTC
cdr3_aa: CASSLLTGGRRSYEQYF

clone_size: -
d_call: TRBD1
v_call: TRBV11-2
j_call: TRBJ1-1
cdr3_nt: TGTGCCAGCAGCGTAGACAGGGGCACTGAAGCTTTCTTT
cdr3_aa: CASSVDRGTEAFF

clone_size: few
d_call: -
v_call: TRBV6-5
j_call: TRBJ2-3
cdr3_nt: TGTGCCAGCAGCCAACAGGGCGATACGCAGTATTTT
cdr3_aa: CASSQQGDTQYF

clone_size: few
d_call: -
v_call: TRBV6-1
j_call: TRBJ1-4
cdr3_nt: TGTGCCAGCAGTGAAGGGACAGCTAATGAAAAACTGTTTTTT
cdr3_aa: CASSEGTANEKLFF

clone_size: -
d_call: -
v_call: TRBV6-7
j_call: TRBJ1-5
cdr3_nt: TGTGCCAGCAGTTACGGGGGGAAGGTGAGTCAGCCCCAGCATTTT
cdr3_aa: CASSYGGKVSQPQHF

clone_size: -
d_call: -
v_call: TRBV10-3
j_call: TRBJ1-2
cdr3_nt: TGTGCCATCAGTGATAAAGGGGCGCTCGGCTATGGCTACACCTTC
cdr3_aa: CAISDKGALGYGYTF

clone_size: -
d_call: -
v_call: TRBV11-2
j_call: TRBJ1-2
cdr3_nt: TGTGCCAGCAGCTTTAAGGGGCTGGATGGCTACACCTTC
cdr3_aa: CASSFKGLDGYTF

clone_size: -
d_call: -
v_call: TRBV19
j_call: TRBJ1-2
cdr3_nt: TGTGCCAGTAGTCCCCTTTTAGGAGGGGATGGCTACACCTTC
cdr3_aa: CASSPLLGGDGYTF

clone_size: -
d_call: -
v_call: TRBV10-3
j_call: TRBJ1-1
cdr3_nt: TGTGCCATCAGTGAGTCCGGGGACACCAACACTGAAGCTTTCTTT
cdr3_aa: CAISESGDTNTEAFF

clone_size: -
d_call: -
v_call: TRBV9
j_call: TRBJ1-2
cdr3_nt: TGTGCCAGCAGCGTAGGCCCCGGTCCCAGGGACTATGGCTACACCTTC
cdr3_aa: CASSVGPGPRDYGYTF

clone_size: few
d_call: TRBD2
v_call: TRBV9
j_call: TRBJ2-3
cdr3_nt: TGTGCCAGCAGCGTAACTAGCGGGGGCCCCAGGGGCACAGATACGCAGTATTTT
cdr3_aa: CASSVTSGGPRGTDTQYF

clone_size: -
d_call: -
v_call: TRBV2
j_call: TRBJ2-1
cdr3_nt: TGTGCCAGCAGTGAGAGAGGGCAGGCCTACAATGAGCAGTTCTTC
cdr3_aa: CASSERGQAYNEQFF

clone_size: -
d_call: TRBD2
v_call: TRBV10-3
j_call: TRBJ2-2
cdr3_nt: TGTGCCATCAGTGAGCCATCCCGGGGGGGCACCGGGGAGCTGTTTTTT
cdr3_aa: CAISEPSRGGTGELFF

clone_size: -
d_call: TRBD1
v_call: TRBV9
j_call: TRBJ1-2
cdr3_nt: TGTGCCAGCAGCGTAGAGGATAGGGACAGTAACTATGGCTACACCTTC
cdr3_aa: CASSVEDRDSNYGYTF

clone_size: -
d_call: TRBD1
v_call: TRBV5-1
j_call: TRBJ1-2
cdr3_nt: TGCGCCAGCAGCCAATTTGGACAGGGAGTTTTTAACTATGGCTACACCTTC
cdr3_aa: CASSQFGQGVFNYGYTF

clone_size: -
d_call: -
v_call: TRBV4-1
j_call: TRBJ1-4
cdr3_nt: TGCGCCAGCAGCCAAGGCGGTTCGTATGAAAAACTGTTTTTT
cdr3_aa: CASSQGGSYEKLFF

clone_size: -
d_call: TRBD1
v_call: TRBV19
j_call: TRBJ1-1
cdr3_nt: TGTGCCAGTAGTATCAGGACAGGGACCTTGCATAGAGCTTTCTTT
cdr3_aa: CASSIRTGTLHRAFF

clone_size: -
d_call: -
v_call: TRBV11-1
j_call: TRBJ2-2
cdr3_nt: TGTGCCAGCAGCTGGTCCGGGACTTCGAACACCGGGGAGCTGTTTTTT
cdr3_aa: CASSWSGTSNTGELFF

clone_size: -
d_call: -
v_call: TRBV4-1
j_call: TRBJ2-7
cdr3_nt: TGCGCCAGCAGCCAAGGACTAGGCTACGAGCAGTACTTC
cdr3_aa: CASSQGLGYEQYF

clone_size: once
d_call: TRBD1
v_call: TRBV5-1
j_call: TRBJ1-1
cdr3_nt: TGCGCCAGCAGGGACTCAGGGGGCGCGAACACTGAAGCTTTCTTT
cdr3_aa: CASRDSGGANTEAFF

clone_size: -
d_call: TRBD1
v_call: TRBV5-1
j_call: TRBJ2-2
cdr3_nt: TGCGCCAGCAGCTGGAGGACAGGGGGCGGGGAGCTGTTTTTT
cdr3_aa: CASSWRTGGGELFF